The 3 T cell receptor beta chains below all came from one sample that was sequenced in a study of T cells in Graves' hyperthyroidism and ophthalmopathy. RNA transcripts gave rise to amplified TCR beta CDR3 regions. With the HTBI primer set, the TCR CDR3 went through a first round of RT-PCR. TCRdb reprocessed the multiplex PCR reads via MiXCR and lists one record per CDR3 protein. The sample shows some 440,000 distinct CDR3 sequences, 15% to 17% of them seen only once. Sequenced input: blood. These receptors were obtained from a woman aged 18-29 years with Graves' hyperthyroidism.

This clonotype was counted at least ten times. The CDR3 region is CASSLDIGGTGEQYF. The DNA for the CDR3 is TGTGCCAGCAGCTTAGATATCGGAGGGACTGGCGAGCAGTACTTC. The chain combines TRBV13 with TRBJ2-7; possible D gene TRBD2, 6 bases. The germline V gene has CDR1 PRHDT and CDR2 FYEKMQ (reference sequence). V lost 1 base, J lost 6 bases, and 16 bases lay in between. The CDR3 runs to 15 residues.

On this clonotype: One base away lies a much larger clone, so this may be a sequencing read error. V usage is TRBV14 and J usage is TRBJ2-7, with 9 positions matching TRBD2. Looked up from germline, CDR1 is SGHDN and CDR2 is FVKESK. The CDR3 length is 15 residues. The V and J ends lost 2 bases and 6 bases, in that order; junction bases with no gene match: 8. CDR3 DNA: TGTGCCAGCAGCCAACTAGGCGGGAGGGGCTGCGAGCAGTACTTC. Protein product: CASSQLGGRGCEQYF.

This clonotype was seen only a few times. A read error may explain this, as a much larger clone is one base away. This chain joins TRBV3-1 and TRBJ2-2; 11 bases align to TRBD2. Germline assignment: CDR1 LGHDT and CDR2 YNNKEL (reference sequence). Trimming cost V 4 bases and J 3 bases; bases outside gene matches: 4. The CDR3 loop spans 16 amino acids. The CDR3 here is CASSLRTSGYTGELFF. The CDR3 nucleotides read TGTGCCAGCAGCCTCCGGACTAGCGGGTACACCGGGGAGCTGTTTTTT.